A single sample gave rise to the 17 T cell receptor beta chains below, sequenced in a study of early T cells in non-severe SARS-CoV-2 infection. Each CDR3 protein gets one entry after TCRdb re-called the 5' RACE reads with MiXCR. The table has around 60,000 distinct CDR3 sequences, 11% seen once. The source was whole blood, collected at baseline. The origin of the receptors is an adult who was a healthcare worker with PCR-confirmed SARS-CoV-2 infection or an uninfected control (not recorded which).

Only a few counts were recorded for this clonotype. V usage is TRBV25-1 and J usage is TRBJ2-2; D may be TRBD1 (6 bases). Germline lookup yields CDR1 MGHDK and CDR2 SYGVNS. The CDR3 runs to 16 residues. V was clipped by 0 bases and J by 6 bases, with 14 bases between them. CDR3 DNA: TGTGCCAGCAGTGAATACCAGGGGTCAGCCCCCGGGGAGCTGTTTTTT. Protein product: CASSEYQGSAPGELFF. Filled out from reference TRBV25-1 and TRBJ2-2, the complete variable domain reads EADIYQTPRYLVIGTGKKITLECSQTMGHDKMYWYQQDPGMELHLIHYSYGVNSTEKGDLSSESTVSRIRTEHFPLTLESARPSHTSQYLCASSEYQGSAPGELFFGEGSRLTVL.

The chain couples TRBV20-1 to TRBJ2-5, with D possibly matching TRBD2 (5 bases). V was pared by 0 bases and J by 5 bases, with 10 bases between. The CDR3 spans 13 residues. The V gene's germline CDR1 is DFQATT and CDR2 SNEGSKA (reference sequence). CDR3 DNA: TGCAGTGCTAGAGAACTAGGGTTCGAGACCCAGTACTTC. Its protein product is CSARELGFETQYF.

This clonotype was picked up many times. The chain has TRBV7-2 and TRBJ2-5; D is possibly TRBD2 (5 bases). V was cut by 5 bases and J by 7 bases, with 26 bases left in between. Germline values: CDR1 SGHTA, CDR2 FQGNSA. This CDR3 contains 17 residues. CDR3 coding DNA: TGTGCCAGCAGCCCAAGTGGCCGGGATTCTATGACCCGGACCCAGTACTTC. It yields the protein CASSPSGRDSMTRTQYF.

This clonotype came up a few times. V usage is TRBV6-5 and J usage is TRBJ2-2, with D maybe TRBD2 (6 bases). CDR1 MNHEY and CDR2 SVGAGI come from the germline V gene. The CDR3 runs to 15 residues. Trimming shortened V by 2 bases and J by 4 bases, and 11 bases separated the two germline ends. The CDR3 bases are TGTGCCAGCAGTTACAAACCGCGGGGCACCGGGGAGCTGTTTTTT. As protein: CASSYKPRGTGELFF.

This clonotype occurred a few times. The V gene is TRBV12-3 or TRBV12-4, the J gene TRBJ1-2, with a tentative D call TRBD1 (5 bases). This CDR3 comprises 13 residues. V was pared by 5 bases and J by 2 bases, with 9 bases between. The CDR3 reads CASSAQGNYGYTF. For the CDR3, the DNA is TGTGCCAGCAGTGCCCAGGGAAACTATGGCTACACCTTC.

This clonotype was observed at least ten times. The J gene is TRBJ1-1, the V gene TRBV6-2 or TRBV6-3; D ambiguous. Germline CDR1 is MNHEY and CDR2 is SVGEGT. This CDR3 is built from 15 residues. V lost 1 base, J lost 4 bases, and 13 bases lay in between. DNA of the CDR3: TGTGCCAGCAGTTACTTTATTCGGAGTGGCACTGAAGCTTTCTTT. Protein: CASSYFIRSGTEAFF.

This clonotype was counted a few times. J is TRBJ1-2 and V is TRBV7-2, with D uncertain. Trimming left V 0 bases short and J 5 bases short, with 10 bases between. In germline, CDR1 is SGHTA, CDR2 FQGNSA. The CDR3 covers 14 residues. CDR3 sequence: CASSLAQRSYGYTF. The DNA for the CDR3 is TGTGCCAGCAGCTTAGCCCAAAGGTCGTATGGCTACACCTTC.

V gene TRBV7-2 combines with J gene TRBJ1-1; D is possibly TRBD1 (5 bases). With 4 bases removed from V and 4 bases from J, the gap between germline ends came to 16 bases. This CDR3 region has 15 residues. Germline V gene data show CDR1 as SGHTA and CDR2 as FQGNSA. The CDR3 loop reads CASSSSGPGGTEAFF. In nucleotides, the CDR3 is TGTGCCAGCAGCTCCTCGGGCCCCGGGGGCACTGAAGCTTTCTTT.

This clonotype was seen more than once but under ten times. The CDR3 here is CASSRTGGTEAFF. In DNA form, the CDR3 reads TGCGCCAGCAGTCGGACAGGGGGAACTGAAGCTTTCTTT. The chain combines TRBV10-2 with TRBJ1-1, with TRBD1 matching 10 bases. Germline CDR1 WSHSY, CDR2 SAAADI. The CDR3 has 13 residues. J was trimmed by 5 bases and V by 5 bases; bases with no gene match: 2.

This clonotype has a handful of counts. The chain uses TRBV7-9 and TRBJ2-1; 7 bases map to TRBD1. In germline, CDR1 is SEHNR, CDR2 FQNEAQ (reference sequence). J was trimmed by 6 bases and V by 5 bases; bases with no gene match: 7. This CDR3 has 14 amino acids. CDR3 loop: CASSVVQGSNEQFF. CDR3 bases: TGTGCCAGCAGCGTGGTACAGGGGAGCAATGAGCAGTTCTTC.

This clonotype has a count of ten or more. The V call is TRBV13, the J call TRBJ2-7; TRBD1 or TRBD2 may be the D gene (5 bases each). V dropped 5 bases and J dropped 0 bases, with 11 bases sitting between them. The length of the CDR3 is 14 residues. CDR1 is PRHDT, CDR2 FYEKMQ, per germline (reference sequence). This chain's CDR3 is CASSGGPYSYEQYF. The CDR3 DNA sequence: TGTGCCAGCAGCGGGGGTCCTTACTCCTACGAGCAGTACTTC. Variable domain in full (rest from reference TRBV13 and TRBJ2-7): AAGVIQSPRHLIKEKRETATLKCYPIPRHDTVYWYQQGPGQDPQFLISFYEKMQSDKGSIPDRFSAQQFSDYHSELNMSSLELGDSALYFCASSGGPYSYEQYFGPGTRLTVT.

Many counts were recorded for this clonotype. The chain employs TRBV12-3 or TRBV12-4 and TRBJ1-6; 8 bases align to TRBD1. V trimming: 5 bases; J trimming: 7 bases; junction bases outside the gene matches: 7. The length of the CDR3 is 15 residues. CDR3 nucleotide sequence: TGTGCCAGCAGTCCACAGGGGGGCCGCAATTCACCCCTCCACTTT. Translated: CASSPQGGRNSPLHF.

This clonotype was observed a handful of times. In nucleotides, the CDR3 is TGTGCCAGCAGGCCACAGACAGGGGAGCCTACTGAAGCTTTCTTT. Residues: CASRPQTGEPTEAFF. The chain couples TRBV28 to TRBJ1-1; 8 bases are a match to TRBD1. There are 15 residues in the CDR3. CDR1 is MDHEN and CDR2 is SYDVKM in the germline V gene. V shed 6 bases and J 5 bases; nucleotides not matched to a gene: 11.

The chain couples TRBV10-2 to TRBJ2-7; possibly TRBD2 for D (5 bases). Germline values: CDR1 WSHSY, CDR2 SAAADI. The V end lost 4 bases, the J end lost 1 base, and 14 bases lay between the germline ends. This CDR3 contains 15 residues. The CDR3 loop is CASSAEGASSYEQYF. Here the CDR3 DNA reads TGCGCCAGCAGTGCTGAGGGCGCCTCGTCCTACGAGCAGTACTTC.

The chain is built from TRBV6-6 and TRBJ1-1, with D possibly being TRBD1 (5 bases). V lost 4 bases, J lost 1 base, and 16 bases lay in between. The CDR3 is 16 amino acids. CDR1 is MNHNY and CDR2 is SVGAGI in the germline V gene (reference sequence). For the CDR3, the DNA is TGTGCCAGCAGTTCCCTCGGGGAGGGGAAGAACACTGAAGCTTTCTTT. It codes for CASSSLGEGKNTEAFF.

The chain combines TRBV20-1 with TRBJ2-7; D might be TRBD1 or TRBD2, each matching 6 bases. Trimming cost V 5 bases and J 5 bases, with 16 bases left between them. This CDR3 is 13 amino acids long. Per germline, CDR1 DFQATT and CDR2 SNEGSKA (reference sequence). CDR3 sequence (DNA): TGCAGTGCTGAGGGGGAGGTTTCCGACGAGCAGTACTTC. Translating gives CSAEGEVSDEQYF.

J is TRBJ2-1 and V is TRBV7-6, with 7 positions matching TRBD1. V lost 8 bases to trimming and J lost 0 bases; unmatched junction nucleotides: 7. The CDR3 is made up of 15 amino acids. Germline-derived CDR1 and CDR2 are SGHVS and FNYEAQ. As DNA, the CDR3 is TGTGCCAGCCATACAGGGGAAAGCTCCTACAATGAGCAGTTCTTC. This translates into CASHTGESSYNEQFF.